This T cell receptor (beta chain) was documented in a study of cytomegalovirus exposure and HLA in healthy donors. At the level of the study: Later, an analysis reported that the 100 to 150 validation repertoires had used the same platform as the approximately 690 first-cohort repertoires.

Details on this clone: Its specificity is unknown.

Produced via immunoSEQ multiplex PCR; TCRdb's table is partial and in-frame only. This sample has about 44,000 clones, with over 85% found just once. This CDR3 is built from 14 residues. The V and J ends lost 5 bases and 0 bases, in that order; junction bases with no gene match: 3. CDR1 and CDR2 from the germline V gene are SGHTA and FQGNSA. Overall study findings and caveats: Among the CMV-associated chains, three were confirmed in vitro as specific for CMV antigens. As was reported, the classifier diagnosed cytomegalovirus status with high specificity and sensitivity. The study put 150 to 200 TCR beta chains on its list as cytomegalovirus-associated.

The origin of this receptor is a woman between 18 and 29 years old in good health and CMV-seronegative. V usage is TRBV7-2 and J usage is TRBJ1-1, with TRBD1 matching 7 bases. Sequences were obtained from PBMCs. This chain's CDR3 is CASSPGQLNTEAFF. The CDR3 bases are TGTGCCAGCAGCCCGGGACAGCTGAACACTGAAGCTTTCTTT.